The present T cell receptor beta chain was sequenced within a study of identical twins. CDR1 is SGHNT and CDR2 is YENEEA in the germline V gene. Trimming shortened V by 6 bases and J by 9 bases, and 12 bases separated the two germline ends. The length of the CDR3 is 12 residues. Template switching added a universal primer site, and cDNA bore unique molecular identifiers. TCRdb re-called the 5' RACE reads with MiXCR, one entry per CDR3 protein. The profile shows fewer than 650,000 distinct CDR3 sequences, 9% to 10% of them singletons. All donors were healthy Caucasians. General observations from the study: Within monozygotic twins, out-of-frame TCR alpha sharing was underestimated by the models. Out-of-frame beta sequences exhibited a weaker degree of excess twin sharing.

About this clonotype: The target antigen is unknown.

This same sample was also part of a study on yellow fever vaccine responses in identical twins.

The J gene is TRBJ2-1, the V gene TRBV11-3; maybe TRBD2 (5 bases). The sample was PBMCs. The receptor was derived from a young woman in good health. This CDR3 reads CASSRSEGEQFF. As DNA, the CDR3 is TGTGCCAGCAGTCGATCTGAGGGTGAGCAGTTCTTC. Looking up the rest from reference TRBV11-3 and TRBJ2-1 gives the full variable domain: EAGVVQSPRYKIIEKKQPVAFWCNPISGHNTLYWYLQNLGQGPELLIRYENEEAVDDSQLPKDRFSAERLKGVDSTLKIQPAELGDSAVYLCASSRSEGEQFFGPGTRLTVL.